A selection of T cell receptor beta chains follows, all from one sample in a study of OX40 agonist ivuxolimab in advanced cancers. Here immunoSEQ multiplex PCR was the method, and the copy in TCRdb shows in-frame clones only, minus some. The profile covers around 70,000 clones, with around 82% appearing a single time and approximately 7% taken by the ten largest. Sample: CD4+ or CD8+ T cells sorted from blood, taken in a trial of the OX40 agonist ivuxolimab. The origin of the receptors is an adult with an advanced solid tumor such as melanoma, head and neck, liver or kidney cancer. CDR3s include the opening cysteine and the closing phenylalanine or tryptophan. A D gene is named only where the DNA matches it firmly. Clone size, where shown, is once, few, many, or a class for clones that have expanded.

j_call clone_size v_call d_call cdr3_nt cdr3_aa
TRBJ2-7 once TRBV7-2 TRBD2 TGTGCCAGCAGCGACGGACTAGCGGGGCGTCTCGAGCAGTACTTC CASSDGLAGRLEQYF
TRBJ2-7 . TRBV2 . TGTGCCAGCAGTGAAGGACAGGGAGGGGCCGAGCAGTACTTC CASSEGQGGAEQYF
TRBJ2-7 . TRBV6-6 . TGTGCCAGCAGCTCGGGGGTTCCCGAGCAGTACTTC CASSSGVPEQYF
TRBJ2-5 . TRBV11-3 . TGTGCCAGCAGCTTACCCAGACAGATCCAAGAGACCCAGTACTTC CASSLPRQIQETQYF
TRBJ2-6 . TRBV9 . TGTGCCAGCAGCGTAGCAGGAACCTCTGGGGCCAACGTCCTGACTTTC CASSVAGTSGANVLTF
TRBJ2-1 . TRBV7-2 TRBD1 TGTGCCAGCAGCTTAGTCGGGACAGGGTCCCCCAATGAGCAGTTCTTC CASSLVGTGSPNEQFF
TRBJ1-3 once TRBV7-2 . TGTGCCAGCAGCTTAGGGCCGGGGGCCTCTGGAAACACCATATATTTT CASSLGPGASGNTIYF
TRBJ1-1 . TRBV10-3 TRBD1 TGTGCCATCAGTTACGACAGGGGCGGTGAAGCTTTCTTT CAISYDRGGEAFF
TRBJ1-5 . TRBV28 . TGTGCCAGCAGTTTCCGGCGTTGGACAGACGGGGAAAGCAATCAGCCCCAGCATTTT CASSFRRWTDGESNQPQHF
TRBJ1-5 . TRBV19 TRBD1 TGTGCCAGTAGTGCCAAGGGGGACAGTTATAGCAATCAGCCCCAGCATTTT CASSAKGDSYSNQPQHF
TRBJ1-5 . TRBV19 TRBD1 TGTGCCAGTAGGGGACAGGATAGCAATCAGCCCCAGCATTTT CASRGQDSNQPQHF
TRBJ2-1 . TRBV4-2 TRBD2 TGTGCCAGCAGCCCAAAGGGAGGGCCGGGTGAGCAGTTCTTC CASSPKGGPGEQFF
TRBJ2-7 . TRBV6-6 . TGTGCCAGCAGTCGACAGAACGAGCAGTACTTC CASSRQNEQYF
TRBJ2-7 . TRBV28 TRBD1 TGTGCCAGCAGTCCCAAAACCGGGACAGGGAAGTACGAGCAGTACTTC CASSPKTGTGKYEQYF
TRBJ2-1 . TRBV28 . TGTGCCAGCAGTTACCTCGCCAATGAGCAGTTCTTC CASSYLANEQFF
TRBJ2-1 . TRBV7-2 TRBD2 TGTGCCAGCAGCTATAGCGGGAGGCCCTACAATGAGCAGTTCTTC CASSYSGRPYNEQFF
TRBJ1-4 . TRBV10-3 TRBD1 TGTGCCGCCCGTGGGAGGGGGCAGGATGAAAAACTGTTTTTT CAARGRGQDEKLFF
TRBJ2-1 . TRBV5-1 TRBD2 TGCGCCAGCAGAGGGACTAGCGGGCCCGGTGAGCAGTTCTTC CASRGTSGPGEQFF
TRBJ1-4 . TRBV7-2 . TGTGCCAGCAGCCCGTCAGGAGCAACTAATGAAAAACTGTTTTTT CASSPSGATNEKLFF
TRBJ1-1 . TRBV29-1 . TGCAGCGTTGGGTCGGAGACTGAAGCTTTCTTT CSVGSETEAFF
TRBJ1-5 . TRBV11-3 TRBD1 TGTGCCAGCAGCAGGGACAGGGATCAGCCCCAGCATTTT CASSRDRDQPQHF
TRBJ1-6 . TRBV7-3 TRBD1 TGTGCCAGCAGCCCTACAGGGGATTCACCCCTCCACTTT CASSPTGDSPLHF